The text below deals with one TCR beta chain. CDR3 length equals 16 residues. Germline CDR1 MGHDK, CDR2 SYGVNS. V was trimmed by 5 bases and J by 2 bases, leaving 18 bases between them. The sample is drawn from a study of identifying expanded T cells in peripheral blood. Repertoires were generated with immunoSEQ multiplex PCR, while TCRdb's copy carries only in-frame clones and drops some. Found here are just over 90,000 clones, around nine tenths of them singletons; the top ten hold 3.5% to 5%. The material sequenced was blood. The TCR originated in a person between 18 and 70 years old in good health. This chain connects TRBV25-1 to TRBJ2-5; possible D gene TRBD2, 7 bases. CDR3: CASSPWGAGVQETQYF. For the CDR3, the DNA is TGTGCCAGCAGTCCCTGGGGGGCGGGGGTACAAGAGACCCAGTACTTC.